The T cell receptor (beta chain) described here comes from a study of blood T cell repertoires in COVID-19. The sample holds one count of this clone. The assay was immunoSEQ multiplex PCR, and TCRdb's table has in-frame clones only and misses some. The sample yields 200,000 to 250,000 clones, approximately 86% seen once. V lost 2 bases and J lost 4, with 12 bases in between. The CDR3 totals 15 residues. The germline gives CDR1 MDHEN, CDR2 SYDVKM. The study recruited people aged roughly 18 to 89 years across more than 20 US areas. This receptor was identified in a woman in her thirties with acute COVID-19. The chain has TRBV28 and TRBJ2-1; tentative D call: TRBD1 (6 bases). Specimen: PBMCs or T cells enriched from blood (not recorded which). Here the CDR3 reads CASSLRTDGYNEQFF. The CDR3, as DNA: TGTGCCAGCAGTTTAAGGACAGACGGGTACAATGAGCAGTTCTTC.